The rows below give T cell receptor beta chains drawn from one sample of a study of OX40 agonist ivuxolimab in advanced cancers. Here immunoSEQ multiplex PCR was the method, and the copy in TCRdb shows in-frame clones only, minus some. The sample includes about 64,000 clones, approximately 88% of them seen just once. This material consisted of CD4+ or CD8+ T cells sorted from blood, taken in a trial of the OX40 agonist ivuxolimab. The source of these receptors is an adult with an advanced solid tumor such as melanoma, head and neck, liver or kidney cancer. Each CDR3 is given without its conserved first and last residue. The D gene is left open where the match is weak.

V	J	D	CDR3
TRBV5-4	TRBJ1-1	NA	ASSWRNTEAF
TRBV30	TRBJ1-2	NA	AWSPQSNYGYT
TRBV5-4	TRBJ2-7	NA	ASSLGGDQGRYEQY
TRBV20-1	TRBJ2-5	NA	SAWRETQY
TRBV5-1	TRBJ1-2	NA	ASSLDGGPYGYT
TRBV11-2	TRBJ2-1	TRBD2	ASSPPGTSGYNEQF
TRBV5-4	TRBJ2-5	TRBD1	ASSWDRETQY
TRBV5-6	TRBJ2-5	NA	ASRLGLDKETQY
TRBV6-5	TRBJ1-4	NA	ASSLAGGRNEKLF
TRBV7-9	TRBJ1-5	NA	ASSLGTDSNQPQH
TRBV10-3	TRBJ2-3	TRBD1	AIRTGGTDTQY
TRBV18	TRBJ2-5	TRBD1	ASSPTGGGETQY